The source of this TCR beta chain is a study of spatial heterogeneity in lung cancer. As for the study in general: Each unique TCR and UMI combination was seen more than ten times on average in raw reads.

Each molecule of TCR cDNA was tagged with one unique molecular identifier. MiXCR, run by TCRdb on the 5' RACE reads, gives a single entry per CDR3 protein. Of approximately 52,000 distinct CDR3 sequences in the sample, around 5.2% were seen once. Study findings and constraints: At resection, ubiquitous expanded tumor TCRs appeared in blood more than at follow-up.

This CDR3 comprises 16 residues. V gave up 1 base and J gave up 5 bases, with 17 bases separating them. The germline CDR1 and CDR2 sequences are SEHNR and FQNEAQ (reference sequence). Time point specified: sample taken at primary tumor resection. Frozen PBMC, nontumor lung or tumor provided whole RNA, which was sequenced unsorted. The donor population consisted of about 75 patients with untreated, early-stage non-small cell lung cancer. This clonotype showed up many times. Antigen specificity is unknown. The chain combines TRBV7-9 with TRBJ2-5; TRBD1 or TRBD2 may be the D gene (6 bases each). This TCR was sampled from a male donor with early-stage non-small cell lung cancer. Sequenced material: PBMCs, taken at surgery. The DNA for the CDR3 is TGTGCCAGCAGCTTAGGAATAGCGGACCAGGGGGAGACCCAGTACTTC. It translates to CASSLGIADQGETQYF.